This TCR beta chain was captured by sequencing in a study of T cell repertoires in cytomegalovirus infection. The wider study: Matching HLA type, along with CMV infection, was indicated by public TCR beta signatures.

The CDR3 has 14 residues. Trimming cost V 2 bases and J 9 bases, with 14 bases left between them. MiXCR, applied by TCRdb to the reads, yields one record per CDR3 protein. The data contain about 360,000 distinct CDR3 sequences, around 18% of them seen just once; the ten biggest clones take up approximately 8%. A remark on this clonotype: Its antigen is as yet unknown.

Broader study findings: HLA-C-restricted CMV-specific TCR beta clonotypes were dominant in the ex vivo response. Pooled public TCR beta family frequency picked out CMV carriers with the relevant HLA.

Sequencing was done on a sample of PBMCs. The chain joins TRBV12-3 or TRBV12-4 to TRBJ1-5; D perhaps matches TRBD1 (5 bases). This TCR was sampled from a human donor in good health (CMV status not recorded). Some clones in this sample may be carry-over from other donors' samples. The CDR3 here is CASSLSGTILPQHF. The DNA for the CDR3 is TGTGCCAGCAGTTTATCAGGGACTATTTTGCCCCAGCATTTT.